Listed below are T cell receptor beta chains from one sample, sequenced in a study of multiple sclerosis patients with progressive multifocal leukoencephalopathy. TCRdb's table, derived via immunoSEQ multiplex PCR, lists solely in-frame clones and lacks some. The repertoire consists of fewer than 35,000 clones, with around nine tenths occurring once and the leading ten covering over 1.3%. Sequencing used PBMCs. Receptors originate from a human donor with multiple sclerosis. Both conserved end residues are trimmed from each CDR3. Size is stated for part of the rows, as once, few or many counts, or as a class when the clone is expanded.

clone size: NA; V gene: TRBV7-9; CDR3 protein: ASSLVSGNEQY
clone size: NA; V gene: TRBV7-9; CDR3 protein: ASSLASGQGTQY
clone size: NA; V gene: TRBV11-2; CDR3 protein: ASSLEVFYGYT
clone size: NA; V gene: TRBV4-2; CDR3 protein: ASRPGPNTGELF
clone size: few; V gene: TRBV7-9; CDR3 protein: ASSSSPGANVLT
clone size: NA; V gene: TRBV19; CDR3 protein: ASSILSGYGYT
clone size: few; V gene: TRBV30; CDR3 protein: AWGAATEAF
clone size: NA; V gene: TRBV6-6; CDR3 protein: ASSYSQGEEAF
clone size: once; V gene: TRBV4-3; CDR3 protein: ASSQVLSGRLSYNEQF
clone size: NA; V gene: TRBV5-1; CDR3 protein: ASSLVLGENTGELF
clone size: once; V gene: TRBV7-2; CDR3 protein: ASSPPGGWAF